This TCR beta chain was recorded in a study of T cell responses to AZD1222 COVID-19 vaccine. Study-wide findings and caveats: Researchers took repertoire samples only after the peak T cell response had come. Epitopes outside B.1.351 and B.1.1.7 mutated regions reportedly drew nearly half of spike TCRs.

The repertoire was sequenced with immunoSEQ multiplex PCR; TCRdb's copy has only in-frame clones and lacks some. The repertoire consists of around 150,000 clones, with about nine tenths occurring once and the leading ten covering approximately 3%. As to this clone: Its target is unknown.

The CDR3 totals 15 residues. CDR1 is MNHEY, CDR2 SVGEGT, per germline. V was trimmed by 0 bases and J by 6 bases, leaving 14 bases between them. This receptor was identified in an adult who received the AZD1222 COVID-19 vaccine. This chain connects TRBV6-2 or TRBV6-3 to TRBJ2-5; D gene ambiguous. Specimen: peripheral blood, collected 28 days after the second AZD1222 dose. Written as DNA, the CDR3 is TGTGCCAGCAGTTACTCGATAAGGAGCGCGAAGACCCAGTACTTC. It yields the protein CASSYSIRSAKTQYF.